Listed below are T cell receptor beta chains from one sample, sequenced in a study of T cell responses to AZD1222 COVID-19 vaccine. Here immunoSEQ multiplex PCR was the method, and the copy in TCRdb shows in-frame clones only, minus some. The repertoire consists of over 120,000 clones, with 92% occurring once and the leading ten covering around 3.5%. This specimen consisted of peripheral blood, obtained 28 days after the second AZD1222 dose. These receptors all come from an adult who received the AZD1222 COVID-19 vaccine. The CDR3 runs from the conserved cysteine through the conserved F or W. The D gene is left open where the match is weak. The size of a clone is reported for some rows only, either as once, few or many, or as a class for expanded clones.

CDR3aa,CDR3nt,abundance,v_gene,d_gene,j_gene
CASSPSRSGEQYF,TGTGCCAGCAGCCCCAGCAGGTCCGGCGAGCAGTACTTC,-,TRBV6-5,-,TRBJ2-7
CARSLTKDSPLHF,TGTGCCAGAAGCTTAACGAAGGATTCACCCCTCCACTTT,-,TRBV7-5,-,TRBJ1-6
CASSFGGAAAFF,TGTGCCAGCAGCTTCGGAGGGGCCGCAGCTTTCTTT,-,TRBV7-2,-,TRBJ1-1
CASSRHKADEQFF,TGTGCCAGCAGCCGGCATAAAGCGGATGAGCAGTTCTTC,-,TRBV7-7,-,TRBJ2-1
CASSVGFGGEVEKLFF,TGTGCCAGCAGCGTAGGGTTCGGGGGCGAAGTTGAAAAACTGTTTTTT,-,TRBV9,-,TRBJ1-4
CASSRDRGRFWGYTF,TGTGCCAGCAGTAGAGACAGGGGGCGCTTTTGGGGCTACACCTTC,few,TRBV6-5,TRBD1,TRBJ1-2
CASSAIQGEQPQHF,TGTGCCAGCAGTGCGATACAGGGGGAGCAGCCCCAGCATTTT,-,TRBV28,TRBD1,TRBJ1-5
CATSRDRGSNQPQHF,TGTGCCACCAGCAGAGATCGGGGGAGCAATCAGCCCCAGCATTTT,-,TRBV15,-,TRBJ1-5
CASSTPGQAADYGYTF,TGTGCCAGCAGTACTCCGGGACAGGCAGCGGACTATGGCTACACCTTC,-,TRBV28,TRBD1,TRBJ1-2
CASQIWGADTEAFF,TGTGCCAGCCAGATATGGGGTGCGGACACTGAAGCTTTCTTT,-,TRBV19,-,TRBJ1-1
CSVVRYRSNQPQHF,TGCAGCGTTGTTCGTTACCGTAGCAATCAGCCCCAGCATTTT,-,TRBV29-1,-,TRBJ1-5
CASRRMNTEAFF,TGTGCCAGCAGAAGGATGAACACTGAAGCTTTCTTT,once,TRBV6-5,-,TRBJ1-1
CASRERQVSYEQYF,TGTGCCAGCAGGGAAAGACAGGTCTCCTACGAGCAGTACTTC,-,TRBV2,-,TRBJ2-7
CASSLGRREMYGYTF,TGTGCCAGCAGCTTGGGTAGGAGGGAAATGTATGGCTACACCTTC,once,TRBV5-4,-,TRBJ1-2
CAISLQGANTGELFF,TGTGCCATCAGTTTGCAGGGCGCGAACACCGGGGAGCTGTTTTTT,once,TRBV10-3,-,TRBJ2-2
CASQGSLQNSPLHF,TGTGCCAGTCAGGGTTCCCTACAGAATTCACCCCTCCACTTT,-,TRBV6-6,-,TRBJ1-6
CARSGTSGDQETQYF,TGTGCCAGAAGCGGAACTAGCGGGGATCAAGAGACCCAGTACTTC,-,TRBV5-3,TRBD2,TRBJ2-5
CASSLSGGGVRGYGYTF,TGTGCCAGCAGTTTATCGGGTGGCGGGGTACGGGGATATGGCTACACCTTC,-,TRBV28,-,TRBJ1-2
CASSFKEARTEAFF,TGTGCCAGCAGCTTCAAGGAGGCCAGGACTGAAGCTTTCTTT,-,TRBV11-2,-,TRBJ1-1
CASSSGTCYEQYF,TGTGCCAGCAGCTCCGGGACTTGCTACGAGCAGTACTTC,-,TRBV12-1,-,TRBJ2-7
CASRPSQETYNEKLFF,TGTGCCAGCAGACCCTCACAGGAGACTTATAATGAAAAACTGTTTTTT,-,TRBV28,-,TRBJ1-4
CASSYPPDRGHQPQHF,TGTGCCAGCAGTTACCCGCCGGACAGGGGCCATCAGCCCCAGCATTTT,-,TRBV28,TRBD1,TRBJ1-5
CASSVQGYNSPLHF,TGTGCCAGCAGCGTACAGGGATATAATTCACCCCTCCACTTT,-,TRBV9,-,TRBJ1-6
CASSLAEREAGELFF,TGTGCCAGCAGCTTAGCGGAGCGGGAGGCCGGGGAGCTGTTTTTT,-,TRBV7-9,TRBD2,TRBJ2-2
CASSSMNTEAFF,TGTGCCAGCAGTTCCATGAACACTGAAGCTTTCTTT,once,TRBV27,-,TRBJ1-1
CATSEPGYGEQFF,TGTGCCACCAGTGAGCCCGGGTACGGTGAGCAGTTCTTC,-,TRBV24-1,-,TRBJ2-1
CASSPSGTVYEQYF,TGTGCCAGCAGTCCATCTGGGACAGTCTACGAGCAGTACTTC,-,TRBV28,TRBD1,TRBJ2-7
CASSTERPSYNEQFF,TGCGCCAGCAGTACGGAGCGCCCCTCCTACAATGAGCAGTTCTTC,-,TRBV4-3,-,TRBJ2-1
CASSRPTRSIYTF,TGTGCCAGCAGTAGACCTACACGATCGATCTACACCTTC,few,TRBV6-5,-,TRBJ1-2
CASSLTSSTSGRAEETQYF,TGTGCCAGCAGCCTTACCTCGTCGACTAGCGGGAGGGCCGAGGAGACCCAGTACTTC,-,TRBV14,TRBD2,TRBJ2-5
CTSSPSRRGHEQYF,TGCACCAGCAGCCCGAGTCGGAGGGGGCACGAGCAGTACTTC,few,TRBV1,-,TRBJ2-7
CASTQLGPLSKPQHF,TGTGCCAGCACCCAGCTAGGGCCTCTAAGCAAGCCCCAGCATTTT,-,TRBV5-8,-,TRBJ1-5
CASSPVGYSNQPQHF,TGTGCCAGCTCACCGGTAGGGTATAGCAATCAGCCCCAGCATTTT,-,TRBV18,-,TRBJ1-5
CASSTGGGTEAFF,TGTGCCAGTAGTACAGGGGGCGGCACTGAAGCTTTCTTT,-,TRBV19,TRBD1,TRBJ1-1
CASSVGQGRNQPQHF,TGTGCCAGCAGCGTGGGACAGGGGCGCAATCAGCCCCAGCATTTT,-,TRBV9,TRBD1,TRBJ1-5
CASSQASGTGFFGARKTQYF,TGTGCCAGCAGCCAAGCTTCCGGGACAGGGTTTTTCGGTGCAAGAAAGACCCAGTACTTC,-,TRBV3-1/TRBV3-2,TRBD1,TRBJ2-5
CASSSRGGTPYEQYF,TGTGCCAGCAGTTCCCGGGGCGGGACCCCCTACGAGCAGTACTTC,-,TRBV6-5,-,TRBJ2-7
CASKRATNEKLFF,TGTGCCAGCAAACGGGCAACTAATGAAAAACTGTTTTTT,-,TRBV2,-,TRBJ1-4
CASSERGEYGYTF,TGTGCCAGCAGTGAACGGGGGGAATATGGCTACACCTTC,-,TRBV6-1,-,TRBJ1-2
CAWKGGVNTGELFF,TGTGCCTGGAAAGGGGGGGTGAACACCGGGGAGCTGTTTTTT,-,TRBV30,-,TRBJ2-2
CAIRGMDHTGELFF,TGTGCCATCAGAGGCATGGACCACACCGGGGAGCTGTTTTTT,-,TRBV10-3,-,TRBJ2-2
CASSAWRDNYGYTF,TGTGCCAGCAGTGCGTGGAGGGATAACTATGGCTACACCTTC,-,TRBV2,-,TRBJ1-2
CASSLGDNGNTIYF,TGTGCCAGCAGTTTGGGGGACAATGGAAACACCATATATTTT,-,TRBV28,-,TRBJ1-3
CASSLNLGQGETQYF,TGTGCCAGCAGCTTGAATTTGGGACAGGGTGAGACCCAGTACTTC,-,TRBV11-2,TRBD1,TRBJ2-5
CASSPGTWSWQYF,TGTGCCAGCAGCCCCGGGACGTGGAGTTGGCAGTACTTC,-,TRBV9,-,TRBJ2-7
CASSFTGTSYNSPLHF,TGTGCCAGCAGTTTTACCGGGACATCCTATAATTCACCCCTCCACTTT,once,TRBV6-5,-,TRBJ1-6
CASSSEQGARETQYF,TGTGCCAGCAGCTCGGAACAGGGGGCCCGAGAGACCCAGTACTTC,-,TRBV5-5,TRBD1,TRBJ2-5
CASSLGQGGTYNEQFF,TGCGCCAGCAGCCTCGGACAGGGAGGAACCTACAATGAGCAGTTCTTC,-,TRBV5-1,TRBD1,TRBJ2-1
CASHDRQETQYF,TGTGCCAGCCACGACAGACAAGAGACCCAGTACTTC,-,TRBV18,-,TRBJ2-5
CASSVGGSAGEQFF,TGTGCCAGCAGCGTAGGGGGTTCAGCGGGAGAGCAGTTCTTC,-,TRBV9,TRBD2,TRBJ2-1
CASSLERQLSEAFF,TGTGCCAGCAGCTTGGAAAGACAGCTCAGTGAAGCTTTCTTT,-,TRBV5-4,-,TRBJ1-1
CASSSERPTSEAFF,TGTGCCAGTAGTTCCGAGAGACCGACGAGTGAAGCTTTCTTT,-,TRBV19,-,TRBJ1-1
CASSPVAVPGNTEAFF,TGTGCCAGCTCACCAGTCGCGGTGCCAGGGAACACTGAAGCTTTCTTT,-,TRBV18,-,TRBJ1-1
CAISDEAGDQPQHF,TGTGCCATCAGTGATGAGGCAGGGGATCAGCCCCAGCATTTT,few,TRBV10-3,-,TRBJ1-5
CSVQGWEGVRTEAFF,TGCAGCGTCCAGGGATGGGAGGGGGTCAGAACTGAAGCTTTCTTT,-,TRBV29-1,-,TRBJ1-1
CSAHGSGTGGGEQYF,TGCAGCGCCCACGGCAGCGGGACAGGGGGCGGCGAGCAGTACTTC,-,TRBV29-1,TRBD1,TRBJ2-7
CASTLHPDTIYF,TGTGCCAGCACCCTTCATCCAGACACCATATATTTT,-,TRBV28,-,TRBJ1-3
CASTSRGGGTGELFF,TGTGCCAGCACCTCCCGGGGAGGGGGGACCGGGGAGCTGTTTTTT,-,TRBV28,-,TRBJ2-2
CASSRGQSPLANYGYTF,TGCGCCAGCAGCCGGGGACAGTCGCCGTTAGCTAACTATGGCTACACCTTC,-,TRBV5-1,TRBD1,TRBJ1-2
CAWSRQGYEQYF,TGTGCCTGGAGTCGACAGGGATACGAGCAGTACTTC,-,TRBV30,TRBD1,TRBJ2-7